This TCR beta chain was sequenced in a study of regulatory T cells in long-lasting Graves disease. Study details: Less than 3 months of antithyroid drugs had been taken by newly diagnosed Graves' patients. Findings of the study overall: Newly diagnosed Graves' patients exceeded persistent ones in TCR diversity. Newly diagnosed disease favored TRBV20-1 and TRBJ2-1 over persistent disease.

This clonotype was detected only a few times. Its specificity is not known. In building TCR beta libraries, iRepertoire HTBI primers were used together with Arm-PCR of CDR3 regions. TCRdb analysed the multiplex PCR reads with MiXCR anew, one entry per CDR3 protein. This table holds hundreds of thousands of distinct CDR3 sequences, around 13% found once. Trimming took 6 bases from V and 7 from J, leaving 10 bases between them. CDR1 LGHNT and CDR2 FRNRAP come from the germline V gene. This CDR3 region has 12 residues. Time point denoted: newly diagnosed GD, antithyroid drugs for less than 3 months. Generation of the TCR library employed RNA extracted from PBMCs. The sample was also linked to a second study, of T cells in Graves' hyperthyroidism and ophthalmopathy. That report notes: The HTBI primer set was used in a first-round RT-PCR of the TCR CDR3.

V is TRBV12-5 and J is TRBJ2-1, with D maybe TRBD2 (5 bases). The TCR sequence derives from a woman under 40 with Graves disease. The material sequenced was peripheral blood mononuclear cells (PBMCs), taken at new diagnosis, from a patient treated with antithyroid drugs. The CDR3 spells CASGQTTNEQFF. CDR3 DNA: TGTGCTAGTGGCCAGACTACTAATGAGCAGTTCTTC.